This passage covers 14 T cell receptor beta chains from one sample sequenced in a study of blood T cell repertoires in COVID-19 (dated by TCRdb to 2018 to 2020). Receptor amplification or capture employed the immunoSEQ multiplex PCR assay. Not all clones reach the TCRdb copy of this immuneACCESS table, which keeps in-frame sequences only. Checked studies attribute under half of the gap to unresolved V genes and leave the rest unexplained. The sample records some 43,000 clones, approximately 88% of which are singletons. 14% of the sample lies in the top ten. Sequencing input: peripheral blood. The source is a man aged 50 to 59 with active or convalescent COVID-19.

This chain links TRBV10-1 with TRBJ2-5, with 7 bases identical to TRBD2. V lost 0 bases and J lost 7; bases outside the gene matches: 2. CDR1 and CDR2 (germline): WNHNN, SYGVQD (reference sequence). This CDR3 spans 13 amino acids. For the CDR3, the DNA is TGCGCCAGCAGTGAGTCGTGGGAGGGGACCCAGTACTTC. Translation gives CASSESWEGTQYF.

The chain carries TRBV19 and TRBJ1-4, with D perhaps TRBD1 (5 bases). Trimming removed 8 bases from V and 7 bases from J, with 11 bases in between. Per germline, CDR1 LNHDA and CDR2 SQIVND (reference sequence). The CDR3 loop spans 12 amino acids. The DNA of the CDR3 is TGTGCCAGTGTCTCTAGGGGTGAAAAACTGTTTTTT. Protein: CASVSRGEKLFF.

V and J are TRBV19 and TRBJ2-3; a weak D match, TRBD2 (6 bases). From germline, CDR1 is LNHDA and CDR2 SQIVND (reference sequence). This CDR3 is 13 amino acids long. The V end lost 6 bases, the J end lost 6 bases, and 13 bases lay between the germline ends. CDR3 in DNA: TGTGCCAGTAGCCAAACCCGGGGGGATACGCAGTATTTT. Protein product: CASSQTRGDTQYF. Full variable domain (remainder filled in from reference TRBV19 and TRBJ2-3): DGGITQSPKYLFRKEGQNVTLSCEQNLNHDAMYWYRQDPGQGLRLIYYSQIVNDFQKGDIAEGYSVSREKKESFPLTVTSAQKNPTAFYLCASSQTRGDTQYFGPGTRLTVL.

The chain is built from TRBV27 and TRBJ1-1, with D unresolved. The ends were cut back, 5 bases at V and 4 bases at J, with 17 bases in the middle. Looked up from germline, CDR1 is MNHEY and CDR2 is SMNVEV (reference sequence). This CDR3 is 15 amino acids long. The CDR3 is CASSPSHPIVTEAFF. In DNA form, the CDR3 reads TGTGCCAGCAGTCCTAGCCACCCGATTGTCACTGAAGCTTTCTTT.

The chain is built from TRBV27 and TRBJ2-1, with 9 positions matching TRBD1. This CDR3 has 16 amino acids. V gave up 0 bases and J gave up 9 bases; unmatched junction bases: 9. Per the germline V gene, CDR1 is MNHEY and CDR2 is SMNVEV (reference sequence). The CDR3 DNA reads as TGTGCCAGCAGTTTATCGGGGGGGGACAGGGTTTTTGAGCAGTTCTTC. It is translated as CASSLSGGDRVFEQFF.

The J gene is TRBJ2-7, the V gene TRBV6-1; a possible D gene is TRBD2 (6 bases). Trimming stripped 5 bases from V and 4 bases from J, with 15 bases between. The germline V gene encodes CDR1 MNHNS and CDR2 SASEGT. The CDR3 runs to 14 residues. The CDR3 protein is CASSLYGGRYEQYF. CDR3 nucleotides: TGTGCCAGCAGTTTATACGGGGGTAGGTACGAGCAGTACTTC.

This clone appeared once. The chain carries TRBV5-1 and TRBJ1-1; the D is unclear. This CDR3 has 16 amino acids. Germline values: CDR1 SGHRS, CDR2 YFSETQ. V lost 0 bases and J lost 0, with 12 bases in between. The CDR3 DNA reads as TGCGCCAGCAGCTTGGGAGAGAAACTCATGAACACTGAAGCTTTCTTT. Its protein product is CASSLGEKLMNTEAFF.

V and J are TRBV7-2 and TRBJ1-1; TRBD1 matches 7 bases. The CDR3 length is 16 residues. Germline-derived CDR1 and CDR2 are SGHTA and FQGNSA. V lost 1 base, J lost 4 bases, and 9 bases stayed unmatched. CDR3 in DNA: TGTGCCAGCAGCTTAGATGTCGACTCAGGGGGCACTGAAGCTTTCTTT. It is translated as CASSLDVDSGGTEAFF.

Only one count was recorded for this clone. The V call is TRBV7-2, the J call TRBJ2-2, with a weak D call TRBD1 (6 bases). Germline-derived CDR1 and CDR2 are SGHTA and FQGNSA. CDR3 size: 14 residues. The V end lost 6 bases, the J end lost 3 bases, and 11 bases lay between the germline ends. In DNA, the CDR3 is TGTGCCAGCAGACGACAGGCAGACACCGGGGAGCTGTTTTTT. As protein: CASRRQADTGELFF.

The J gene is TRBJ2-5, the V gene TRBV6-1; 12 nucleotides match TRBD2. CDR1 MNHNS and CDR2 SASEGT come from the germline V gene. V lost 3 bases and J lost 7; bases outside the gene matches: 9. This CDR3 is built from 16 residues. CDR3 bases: TGTGCCAGCAGTGATTCGGCTAGCGGGGGGGCTCTGACCCAGTACTTC. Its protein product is CASSDSASGGALTQYF.

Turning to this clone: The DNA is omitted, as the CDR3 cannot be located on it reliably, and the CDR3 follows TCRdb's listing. The CDR3 sequence is CASKFGTGSIRPSFF. V usage is TRBV6-6 and J usage is TRBJ1-1; the DNA was not used to check the table's D call, TRBD1. The length of the CDR3 is 15 amino acids, counting both ends. Per the germline V gene, CDR1 is MNHNY and CDR2 is SVGAGI (reference sequence).

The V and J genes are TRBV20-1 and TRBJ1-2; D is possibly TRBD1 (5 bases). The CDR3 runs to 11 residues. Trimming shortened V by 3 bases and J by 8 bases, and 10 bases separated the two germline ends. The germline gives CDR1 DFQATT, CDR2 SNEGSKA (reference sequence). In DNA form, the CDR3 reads TGCAGTGCTAGTGCAGGGAACGGCTACACCTTC. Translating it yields CSASAGNGYTF.

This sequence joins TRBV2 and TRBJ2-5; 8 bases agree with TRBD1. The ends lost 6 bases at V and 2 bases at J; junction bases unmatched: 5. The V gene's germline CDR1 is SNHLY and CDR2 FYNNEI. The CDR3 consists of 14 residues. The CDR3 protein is CASRRDRTQETQYF. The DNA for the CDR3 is TGTGCCAGCAGACGGGACAGGACACAAGAGACCCAGTACTTC.

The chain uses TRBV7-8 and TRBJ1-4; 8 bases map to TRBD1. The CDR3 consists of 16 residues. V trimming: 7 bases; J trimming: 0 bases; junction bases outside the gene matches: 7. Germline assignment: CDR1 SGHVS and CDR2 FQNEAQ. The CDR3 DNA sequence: TGTGCCAGCACACGGGACAGGATAACAACTAATGAAAAACTGTTTTTT. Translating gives CASTRDRITTNEKLFF.